One T cell receptor (beta chain) is described in this entry. The data originate from a study of blood T cell repertoires in COVID-19. Study information: T cells, B-cell-depleted T cells, or PBMCs provided the cDNA or gDNA that served as material.

CDR3 length: 14 amino acids. Per germline, CDR1 SGHVS and CDR2 FNYEAQ. V was cut by 0 bases and J by 4 bases, with 6 bases left in between. Libraries were prepared by immunoSEQ multiplex PCR; TCRdb keeps only in-frame clonotypes and omits some of them. This repertoire shows over 50,000 clones, about 87% found once; its top ten account for over 6.5%. This clonotype was sampled from a man between 60 and 70 years old with acute or convalescent COVID-19. The sample taken for sequencing was peripheral blood. The V gene is TRBV7-6, the J gene TRBJ2-2; D is uncertain. The CDR3 is CASSLASLTGELFF. DNA of the CDR3: TGTGCCAGCAGCTTAGCGAGCCTCACCGGGGAGCTGTTTTTT.